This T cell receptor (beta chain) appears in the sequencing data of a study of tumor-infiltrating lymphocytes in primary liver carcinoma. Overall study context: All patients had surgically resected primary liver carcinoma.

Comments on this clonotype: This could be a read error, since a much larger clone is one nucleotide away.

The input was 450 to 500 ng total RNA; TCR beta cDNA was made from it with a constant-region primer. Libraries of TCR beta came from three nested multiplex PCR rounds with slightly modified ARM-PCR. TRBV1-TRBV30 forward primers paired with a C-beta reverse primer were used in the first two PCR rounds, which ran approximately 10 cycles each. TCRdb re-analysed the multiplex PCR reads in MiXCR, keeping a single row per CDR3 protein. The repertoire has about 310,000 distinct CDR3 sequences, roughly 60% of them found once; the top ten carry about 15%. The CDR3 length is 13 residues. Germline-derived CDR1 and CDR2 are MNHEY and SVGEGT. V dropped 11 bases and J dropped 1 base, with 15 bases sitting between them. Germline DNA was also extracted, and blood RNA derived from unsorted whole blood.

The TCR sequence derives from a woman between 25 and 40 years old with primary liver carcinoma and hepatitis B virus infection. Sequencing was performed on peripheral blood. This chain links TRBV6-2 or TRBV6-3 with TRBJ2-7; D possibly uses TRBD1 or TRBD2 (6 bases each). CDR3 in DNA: TGTGCCGCTAGCCGGGGGACATCCTACGAGCAGTACTTC. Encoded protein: CAASRGTSYEQYF.